A single sample gave rise to the 20 T cell receptor beta chains below, sequenced in a study of T cells after yellow fever vaccination. TCRdb processed the 5' RACE reads anew with MiXCR; each CDR3 protein has one entry. Of about 160,000 distinct CDR3 sequences in the sample, around 8.5% were seen once. Sequencing used CD8+ T cells sorted from PBMCs, obtained 45 days after the yellow fever booster vaccination. The receptors stem from a man younger than 30 who received the YFV17D yellow fever vaccine.

This clonotype showed up just a few times. The chain employs TRBV29-1 and TRBJ2-3; 15 bases map to TRBD2. Germline CDR1 and CDR2: SQVTM and ANQGSEA. This CDR3 is 17 amino acids long. The V and J ends lost 3 bases and 1 base, in that order; junction bases with no gene match: 5. Here the CDR3 DNA reads TGCAGCGTTGATGGACTAGCGGGGGGGCCGGGCACAGATACGCAGTATTTT. It yields the protein CSVDGLAGGPGTDTQYF.

Only a few counts were recorded for this clonotype. The chain links TRBV4-3 to TRBJ1-6; TRBD1 matches 7 bases. The CDR3 spans 13 residues. Germline V gene data show CDR1 as LGHNA and CDR2 as YSLEER. Trimming took 5 bases from V and 9 from J; bases not matched to a gene: 4. CDR3 sequence (DNA): TGCGCCAGCAGCTTGACAGGGCTTTCACCCCTCCACTTT. Translated, it gives CASSLTGLSPLHF.

This clonotype was observed at least ten times. The V call is TRBV12-3 or TRBV12-4, the J call TRBJ2-3, with 11 bases fitting TRBD1. Trimming removed 5 bases from V and 5 bases from J; junction bases left unmatched: 3. This CDR3 spans 14 amino acids. The CDR3 DNA sequence: TGTGCCAGCAGTCCGGACAGGGGGCGAGATACGCAGTATTTT. Its translation: CASSPDRGRDTQYF.

This rearrangement joins TRBV3-1 to TRBJ2-3; D is ambiguous. The ends were cut back, 0 bases at V and 2 bases at J, with 6 bases in the middle. This CDR3 is built from 14 residues. CDR1 and CDR2 (germline): LGHDT, YNNKEL (reference sequence). This CDR3 is CASSQDALTDTQYF. Written as DNA, the CDR3 is TGTGCCAGCAGCCAAGATGCCCTCACAGATACGCAGTATTTT.

The chain uses TRBV7-9 and TRBJ2-5; 7 positions match TRBD1. The J segment lost 1 base and the V segment lost 6 bases, leaving 11 bases of the junction unmatched. Per germline, CDR1 SEHNR and CDR2 FQNEAQ (reference sequence). The CDR3 runs to 16 residues. DNA for the CDR3: TGTGCCAGCAGTTTATACGGGGACAGTCCCCAAGAGACCCAGTACTTC. It yields the protein CASSLYGDSPQETQYF.

This clonotype was counted only a few times. The chain employs TRBV21-1 and TRBJ1-1; the D call TRBD1 from the table was never checked on the DNA. TRBV21-1 is annotated as a pseudogene. The CDR3 extends over 16 amino acids. CDR3: CASSLGAGQGNTEAFF. For the CDR3, the DNA is TGTGCCAGCAGCTTAGGGGCAGGACAGGGGAACACTGAAGCTTTCTTT.

The chain has TRBV4-2 and TRBJ2-1; maybe TRBD2 (5 bases). Germline-derived CDR1 and CDR2 are LGHNA and YNFKEQ. The V gene lost 0 bases and the J gene lost 8 bases, with 17 bases spanning the gap. The CDR3 has 16 amino acids. The CDR3 region has the DNA TGTGCCAGCAGCCAAGATGGGGAGACGGGGTTCGATGAGCAGTTCTTC. Amino acids: CASSQDGETGFDEQFF.

J is TRBJ1-1 and V is TRBV11-2; D remains unclear. The CDR3 extends over 14 amino acids. The germline V gene has CDR1 SGHAT and CDR2 FQNNGV. With 1 base removed from V and 0 bases from J, the gap between germline ends came to 6 bases. CDR3 protein: CASSLGAMNTEAFF. DNA for the CDR3: TGTGCCAGCAGCTTAGGGGCAATGAACACTGAAGCTTTCTTT.

Only a few counts were recorded for this clonotype. The genes are TRBV20-1 and TRBJ2-3; 8 bases fit TRBD2. The CDR3 loop spans 17 amino acids. CDR1 and CDR2 from the germline V gene are DFQATT and SNEGSKA (reference sequence). J gave up 2 bases and V 1 base, and 11 bases lay outside the gene matches. The CDR3 sequence: CSARVLHRLAYTDTQYF. For the CDR3, the DNA is TGCAGTGCTAGAGTTCTACACCGACTAGCGTACACAGATACGCAGTATTTT.

This clonotype has just a few counts. The J gene is TRBJ2-3, the V gene TRBV12-3 or TRBV12-4; 12 nucleotides line up with TRBD2. After removal of 5 bases from V and 7 bases from J, the junction contained 4 bases not matched to a gene. This CDR3 contains 14 residues. The CDR3 here is CASSPSGGDHTQYF. The CDR3 nucleotides read TGTGCCAGCAGTCCTAGCGGGGGGGATCATACGCAGTATTTT.

The chain recombines TRBV12-3 or TRBV12-4 with TRBJ2-2, with 10 bases that match TRBD2. The CDR3 consists of 18 residues. Trimming removed 3 bases from V and 4 bases from J; junction bases left unmatched: 11. The CDR3 reads CASSLNPAGGPGTGELFF. The CDR3 DNA follows: TGTGCCAGCAGTTTGAATCCAGCGGGGGGGCCTGGCACCGGGGAGCTGTTTTTT.

This chain uses TRBV7-6 with TRBJ1-2; TRBD1 is a possible D gene (5 bases). The CDR3 consists of 12 residues. CDR1 is SGHVS and CDR2 is FNYEAQ in the germline V gene. The V and J ends lost 4 bases and 10 bases respectively, with 13 bases between them. In nucleotides, the CDR3 is TGTGCCAGCAGCTCAGGTCGGGGCGACTACACCTTC. It yields the protein CASSSGRGDYTF.

This clonotype occurred a few times. The chain combines TRBV6-6 with TRBJ1-5; D unresolved. V dropped 2 bases and J dropped 3 bases, with 5 bases sitting between them. The germline gives CDR1 MNHNY, CDR2 SVGAGI (reference sequence). This CDR3 comprises 13 residues. CDR3 in DNA: TGTGCCAGCAGTTACAGGGACAATCAGCCCCAGCATTTT. This translates into CASSYRDNQPQHF.

This clonotype occurred a few times. The J gene is TRBJ2-1, the V gene TRBV6-2 or TRBV6-3; D possibly corresponds to TRBD1 (6 bases). This CDR3 region has 12 residues. Germline V CDR1 and CDR2: MNHEY, SVGEGT. V dropped 1 base and J dropped 13 bases, with 11 bases sitting between them. The CDR3 DNA reads as TGTGCCAGCAGTTACTACAGGGTGGATCAGTTCTTC. Its protein product is CASSYYRVDQFF.

This clonotype was counted between two and nine times. The V and J genes are TRBV6-5 and TRBJ2-1; D gene ambiguous. The V end was cut by 5 bases, the J end by 5 bases, with 7 bases between. Germline-derived CDR1 and CDR2 are MNHEY and SVGAGI. The length of the CDR3 is 12 residues. This chain's CDR3 is CASSHLDNEQFF. In DNA, the CDR3 is TGTGCCAGCAGTCACCTTGACAATGAGCAGTTCTTC.

This chain joins TRBV2 and TRBJ2-5; a possible D gene is TRBD2 (5 bases). CDR3 length: 13 residues. V was clipped by 7 bases and J by 5 bases, with 14 bases between them. The germline V gene encodes CDR1 SNHLY and CDR2 FYNNEI. CDR3 coding DNA: TGTGCCAGCACGTTTGAAACGGGGGAGACCCAGTACTTC. Translated, it gives CASTFETGETQYF.

The chain joins TRBV7-9 to TRBJ1-1; D ambiguous. V lost 2 bases to trimming and J lost 1 base, with 8 bases between them. This CDR3 comprises 14 residues. Germline-derived CDR1 and CDR2 are SEHNR and FQNEAQ (reference sequence). CDR3 sequence: CASSLSEGNTEAFF. DNA for the CDR3: TGTGCCAGCAGCTTATCGGAGGGGAACACTGAAGCTTTCTTT.

The chain recombines TRBV21-1 with TRBJ2-2; TRBD1, the D gene given by the table, was not confirmed from the DNA. TRBV21-1 is annotated as a pseudogene. The CDR3 consists of 14 residues. The CDR3 loop is CASSNSTATGELFF. In DNA form, the CDR3 reads TGTGCCAGCAGCAACTCGACAGCTACCGGGGAGCTGTTTTTT.

This chain links TRBV4-1 with TRBJ2-5; 13 nucleotides match TRBD2. The V segment lost 5 bases and the J segment 5 bases; nucleotides outside the gene matches: 8. CDR3 size: 16 residues. Germline values: CDR1 MGHRA, CDR2 YSYEKL. The CDR3 spells CASSYTGLAGVETQYF. The DNA of the CDR3 is TGCGCCAGCAGCTATACCGGACTAGCGGGGGTGGAGACCCAGTACTTC.

This chain links TRBV7-6 with TRBJ2-1; 12 bases agree with TRBD2. Per the germline V gene, CDR1 is SGHVS and CDR2 is FNYEAQ. The CDR3 has 17 amino acids. J gave up 4 bases and V 3 bases, and 7 bases lay outside the gene matches. CDR3 residues: CASSFWPSGGEYNEQFF. DNA of the CDR3: TGTGCCAGCAGCTTTTGGCCTAGCGGGGGGGAATACAATGAGCAGTTCTTC.